Presented here are 16 T cell receptor beta chains from one specimen sequenced in a study of chemoradiotherapy in HPV16-positive cancers. Profiled with immunoSEQ multiplex PCR; TCRdb holds only in-frame clones, not every one. In the table there are some 14,000 clones, roughly 88% of which are singletons. The source material was blood, sampled from a patient who underwent chemoradiotherapy. Receptor source: a human donor with HPV-associated anogenital cancer.

The V call is TRBV7-8, the J call TRBJ2-1; 7 bases map to TRBD2. The CDR3 consists of 14 residues. V was clipped by 7 bases and J by 4 bases; unmatched bases: 7. The germline V gene encodes CDR1 SGHVS and CDR2 FQNEAQ. The CDR3: CASKARGVYNEQFF. The CDR3 DNA reads TGTGCCAGCAAAGCTCGGGGGGTTTACAATGAGCAGTTCTTC.

This sequence joins TRBV28 and TRBJ1-1; 10 bases are shared with TRBD1. This CDR3 comprises 17 residues. V was pared by 3 bases and J by 5 bases, with 12 bases of the junction left unmatched. Per germline, CDR1 MDHEN and CDR2 SYDVKM. CDR3 sequence (DNA): TGTGCCAGCAGTTTTAGGCGGGACAGGGGTTGGGAAACTGAAGCTTTCTTT. This gives the protein CASSFRRDRGWETEAFF. Based on the CDR3 plus reference TRBV28 and TRBJ1-1, the full variable domain is DVKVTQSSRYLVKRTGEKVFLECVQDMDHENMFWYRQDPGLGLRLIYFSYDVKMKEKGDIPEGYSVSREKKERFSLILESASTNQTSMYLCASSFRRDRGWETEAFFGQGTRLTVV.

The chain links TRBV30 to TRBJ1-4; tentative D call: TRBD1 (5 bases). Germline V gene data show CDR1 as GTSNPN and CDR2 as SVGIG (reference sequence). The CDR3 consists of 13 residues. The ends were cut back, 4 bases at V and 8 bases at J, with 14 bases in the middle. The DNA of the CDR3 is TGTGCCTGGAAAGGGCAGGGAAGGGAAAAACTGTTTTTT. This gives the protein CAWKGQGREKLFF.

This chain uses TRBV15 with TRBJ2-5, with TRBD1 as a possible D gene (5 bases). Germline V gives CDR1 LNHNV, CDR2 YYDKDF (reference sequence). The V gene lost 0 bases and the J gene lost 4 bases, with 18 bases spanning the gap. The CDR3 is 17 residues long. CDR3 residues: CATSRDLAGLERETQYF. Written as DNA, the CDR3 is TGTGCCACCAGCAGAGATCTCGCAGGGTTGGAAAGAGAGACCCAGTACTTC.

This chain uses TRBV7-2 with TRBJ2-1; no clear D. Germline V gene data show CDR1 as SGHTA and CDR2 as FQGNSA. The V end was cut by 5 bases, the J end by 4 bases, with 15 bases between. CDR3 length: 15 residues. CDR3 sequence: CASSARLGSYNEQFF. The DNA of the CDR3 is TGTGCCAGCAGCGCACGACTGGGTTCATACAATGAGCAGTTCTTC.

V and J are TRBV2 and TRBJ2-7; 7 bases agree with TRBD2. CDR3 length: 13 residues. Germline assignment: CDR1 SNHLY and CDR2 FYNNEI. V shed 6 bases and J 2 bases; nucleotides not matched to a gene: 4. The CDR3 coding sequence is TGTGCCAGCAGGAGGGAGGGACCCTACGAGCAGTACTTC. Translating gives CASRREGPYEQYF.

This chain uses TRBV7-9 with TRBJ1-2; no firm D call. This CDR3 comprises 15 residues. Germline CDR1 reads SEHNR; CDR2 reads FQNEAQ (reference sequence). V lost 10 bases to trimming and J lost 4 bases, with 22 bases between them. For the CDR3, the DNA is TGTGCCACCGCCCCCCGGTCACCGTCACTCTATGGCTACACCTTC. Its translation: CATAPRSPSLYGYTF.

The chain is built from TRBV4-1 and TRBJ2-2, with D perhaps assigned TRBD1 or TRBD2 (5 bases each). From germline, CDR1 is MGHRA and CDR2 YSYEKL. This CDR3 comprises 15 residues. Trimming took 4 bases from V and 0 from J, leaving 9 bases between them. CDR3 bases: TGCGCCAGCAGCCTCCGGGGCCCGAACACCGGGGAGCTGTTTTTT. The encoded protein is CASSLRGPNTGELFF.

J is TRBJ1-1 and V is TRBV27; 9 nucleotides align to TRBD1. The V gene's germline CDR1 is MNHEY and CDR2 SMNVEV (reference sequence). V lost 4 bases and J lost 3; bases outside the gene matches: 3. CDR3 size: 14 residues. The CDR3 reads CASSWDRADTEAFF. The CDR3 bases are TGTGCCAGCAGTTGGGACAGGGCGGACACTGAAGCTTTCTTT.

A word on this clone: Germline and junction disagree at one end, which may indicate a read error. V is TRBV6-1 and J is TRBJ2-7, with D maybe TRBD1 (5 bases). CDR1 MNHNS and CDR2 SASEGT come from the germline V gene. The CDR3 covers 13 residues. CDR3 residues: CASSEALTAAGCF. CDR3 in DNA: TGTGCCAGCAGTGAAGCGCTGACAGCCGCCGGTTGCTTC.

J is TRBJ1-1 and V is TRBV29-1, with 11 bases that match TRBD1. Germline V gives CDR1 SQVTM, CDR2 ANQGSEA. The junction had 10 bases not matched to a gene; V was cut back by 3 bases and J by 1 base. The CDR3 covers 17 residues. CDR3 protein: CSVEPWTGGVRNTEAFF. For the CDR3, the DNA is TGCAGCGTTGAGCCATGGACAGGGGGCGTCCGGAACACTGAAGCTTTCTTT. The entire variable domain, with the rest obtained from reference TRBV29-1 and TRBJ1-1, is as follows: SAVISQKPSRDICQRGTSLTIQCQVDSQVTMMFWYRQQPGQSLTLIATANQGSEATYESGFVIDKFPISRPNLTFSTLTVSNMSPEDSSIYLCSVEPWTGGVRNTEAFFGQGTRLTVV.

In its sample, this clone was seen once. The chain couples TRBV16 to TRBJ2-7; tentatively, D is TRBD1 (6 bases). This CDR3 is built from 16 residues. With 4 bases removed from V and 5 bases from J, the gap between germline ends came to 21 bases. Per germline, CDR1 KGHSY and CDR2 FQNENV. The CDR3 DNA is TGTGCCAGCAGCCGGGGCAGAGGGGGAGTATCCGACGAGCAGTACTTC. Its protein product is CASSRGRGGVSDEQYF. The entire variable domain, with the rest obtained from reference TRBV16 and TRBJ2-7, is as follows: GEEVAQTPKHLVRGEGQKAKLYCAPIKGHSYVFWYQQVLKNEFKFLISFQNENVFDETGMPKERFSAKCLPNSPCSLEIQATKLEDSAVYFCASSRGRGGVSDEQYFGPGTRLTVT.

The CDR3 bases are TGTGCCAGCAGCCAAGTCCTGAGAACGGCTGGCTACACCTTC. It yields the protein CASSQVLRTAGYTF. The J gene is TRBJ1-2, the V gene TRBV14; no reliable D call. The CDR3 extends over 14 amino acids. V was cut by 1 base and J by 7 bases, with 13 bases left in between. Germline V gives CDR1 SGHDN, CDR2 FVKESK.

The rearrangement uses TRBV27 and TRBJ2-5; 14 positions match TRBD2. There are 16 residues in the CDR3. Germline assignment: CDR1 MNHEY and CDR2 SMNVEV (reference sequence). The trim removed 4 bases at V and 2 bases at J, leaving 3 bases unmatched. CDR3 loop: CASSYGLAGGQETQYF. CDR3 sequence (DNA): TGTGCCAGCAGTTATGGACTAGCGGGGGGACAAGAGACCCAGTACTTC.

The J gene is TRBJ2-2, the V gene TRBV5-1; 7 bases match TRBD1. V lost 6 bases and J lost 5; bases outside the gene matches: 4. The CDR3 has 13 residues. Germline V gives CDR1 SGHRS, CDR2 YFSETQ. The CDR3 DNA reads as TGCGCCAGCAACCCGACAGGGACCGGGGAGCTGTTTTTT. It translates to CASNPTGTGELFF.

V gene TRBV15 combines with J gene TRBJ2-3; a weak D match, TRBD1 (6 bases). This CDR3 contains 16 residues. The germline V and J ends were trimmed by 0 bases and 0 bases, with 10 bases remaining between them. Germline CDR1 LNHNV, CDR2 YYDKDF (reference sequence). CDR3 sequence: CATSRDGGFSTDTQYF. CDR3 sequence (DNA): TGTGCCACCAGCAGAGATGGGGGCTTTAGCACAGATACGCAGTATTTT.